This T cell receptor beta chain was retrieved from a study of blood T cell repertoires in COVID-19 (dated by TCRdb to the early 2020s). About the investigation overall: Samples from collaborators originated in the United States, Italy and Spain and spanned both the acute and convalescent phases of COVID-19. The dataset comprised deeply sampled blood TCRbeta repertoires from subjects exposed to, actively infected with, or recovered from COVID-19. A de-identified subject ID, COVID-19 status, age in years and sex were almost always included in the sample metadata. The material from the prospective study consisted of cDNA or gDNA derived from T cells, B-cell-depleted T cells, or PBMCs. Where available, HLA class I and class II types were obtained from metadata supplied by the sample provider rather than from assay-based typing. The samples were drawn from the first 160 participants of the ongoing ImmuneRACE study and from 950 to 1,500 subjects provided by 6 global collaborators. A freely available public database, intended as a resource for researchers studying the immune response to SARS-CoV-2, is where the repertoires were released.

Points the paper makes about the study in general: The amount of clinical and demographic metadata varied by source and participant and was provided uncurated.

As for this clone: This receptor's antigen is unknown. Base-call qualities are not available, and no considerably larger clone is one nucleotide away.

The germline ends are 7 bases apart after V is trimmed by 1 base and J by 6 bases. CDR1 SGHRS and CDR2 YFSETQ are derived from the germline V gene. The CDR3 starts with the cysteine, ends with the phenylalanine, and has 13 residues. The only DNA kept is the CDR3, 39 bases in frame from the first base. A second Seattle source provided samples from volunteer blood donors who had recovered from COVID-19. The collaborating institutions used their own protocols to collect whole blood in K2EDTA tubes. For TCRbeta analysis, collaborator samples were shipped as frozen whole blood, as isolated PBMCs, or as DNA extracted from either sample type. TCRbeta CDR3 regions were amplified from genomic DNA using the immunoSEQ Assay, a bias-controlled multiplex PCR. The authors' pipeline ran thus. The number of nucleated cells in each sample was estimated by amplification of reference gene primers within the assay. Sequence reads were collapsed and filtered to measure the absolute abundance of every unique TCRbeta CDR3 rearrangement. For each sample, productive Simpson clonality was calculated by taking the square root of Simpson's diversity index across productive rearrangements. TCRdb took over this immuneACCESS table, retaining in-frame rearrangements with V and J assigned. Such tables are incomplete; in checked studies, under half of the missing clones stem from an unresolved V gene, and the remainder is unexplained. D and trimming come from the DNA, and the V and J calls and clone size come from that table. This sample holds approximately 260,000 clones; about 85% were observed only once. The ten most abundant clones make up about 7% of the sample.

The receptor was isolated from a man between 60 and 70 years old who had recovered from COVID-19. The sequence links TRBV5-1 to TRBJ2-2; TRBD2 is a possible D gene, resting on 6 matching bases. The sequenced material came from peripheral blood. The CDR3 has the sequence CASSLLAAGELFF. The base sequence is TGCGCCAGCAGCTTGTTAGCGGCCGGGGAGCTGTTTTTT.